This TCR beta chain came from a study of blood T cells in healthy people across ages. Sample-barcoded 5' priming and a J-beta primer mix drove a second PCR of roughly 6 to 12 cycles. Every cDNA molecule bore a tag from a template-switch adaptor containing 12 random nucleotides. MiXCR was run by TCRdb on the 5' RACE reads, yielding one entry per CDR3 protein. Seen here are about 640,000 distinct CDR3 sequences, around three fifths observed once, and the top ten hold 30% to 45%. CDR3 length: 11 amino acids. Germline-derived CDR1 and CDR2 are MNHNY and SVGAGI (reference sequence). Trimming removed 2 bases from V and 11 bases from J, with 9 bases in between. Drawing of peripheral blood yielded about 9.7 milliliters from each donor.

The rearrangement uses TRBV6-6 and TRBJ1-1; D gene uncertain. The source material was blood. The TCR was taken from a man in his sixties in good health. In nucleotides, the CDR3 is TGTGCCAGCAGTTACGGGAGGGAGGCTTTCTTT. Its translation: CASSYGREAFF.